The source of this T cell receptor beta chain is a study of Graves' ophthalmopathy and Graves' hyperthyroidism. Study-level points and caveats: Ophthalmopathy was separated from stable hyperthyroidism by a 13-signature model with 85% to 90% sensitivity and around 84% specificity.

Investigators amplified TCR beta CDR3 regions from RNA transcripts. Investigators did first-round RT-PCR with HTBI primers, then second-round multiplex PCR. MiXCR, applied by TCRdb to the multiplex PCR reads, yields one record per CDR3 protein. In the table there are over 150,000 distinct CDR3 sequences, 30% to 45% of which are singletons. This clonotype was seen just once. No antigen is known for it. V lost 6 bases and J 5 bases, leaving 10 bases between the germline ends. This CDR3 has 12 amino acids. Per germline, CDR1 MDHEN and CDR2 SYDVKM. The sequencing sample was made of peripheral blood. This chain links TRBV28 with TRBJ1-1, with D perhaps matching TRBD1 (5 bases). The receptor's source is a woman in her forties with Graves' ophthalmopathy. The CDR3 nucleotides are TGTGCCAGCAGGCAGGGCGGGACTGAAGCTTTCTTT. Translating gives CASRQGGTEAFF.